A selection of T cell receptor beta chains follows, all from one sample in a study of cytomegalovirus exposure and HLA in healthy donors. Here immunoSEQ multiplex PCR was the method, and the copy in TCRdb shows in-frame clones only, minus some. The sample lists 150,000 to 200,000 clones, around nine tenths occurring once. Sequencing was done on a sample of PBMCs. These receptors came from a woman between 18 and 29 years old in good health and CMV-seronegative. Each CDR3 is given with its conserved first and last residue. A D gene is named only where the DNA matches it firmly. Rows may omit the clone size; those that give it use once, few, many or a size class.

>TRBJ1-1|TRBV7-9|NA|NA
TGTTCCAGCAGCTTGGGCAGGGTGGCTGAAGCTTTCTTT
CSSSLGRVAEAFF
>TRBJ1-2|TRBV20-1|NA|NA
TGCAGTGCCGAAGTTGGGACTTCCACCTTC
CSAEVGTSTF
>TRBJ1-2|TRBV4-1|NA|TRBD1
TGCGCCAGCAGCCCCGGTACAGGGGGGCGTGGAGACTATGGCTACACCTTC
CASSPGTGGRGDYGYTF
>TRBJ2-7|TRBV4-2|NA|TRBD2
TGTGCCAGCAGCCAGGGACTAGTGGGGACCTACGAGCAGTACTTC
CASSQGLVGTYEQYF
>TRBJ2-7|TRBV6-1|few|NA
TGTGCCAGCAGTGGTCGGGGAGAGAGCTACGAGCAGTACTTC
CASSGRGESYEQYF
>TRBJ1-3|TRBV30|once|TRBD1
TGTGCCTGGAGCAGGGGGTTGGTCTCTGGAAACACCATATATTTT
CAWSRGLVSGNTIYF
>TRBJ1-2|TRBV11-2|many|TRBD1
TGTGCCAGCAGACCCCAGACAGGGGGCGGTCACTATGGCTACACCTTC
CASRPQTGGGHYGYTF
>TRBJ1-5|TRBV6-6|NA|NA
TGTGCCAGCAGTTCGGCCTCGACATTGCATCAGCCCCAGCATTTT
CASSSASTLHQPQHF
>TRBJ2-1|TRBV7-6|NA|TRBD2
TGTGCCAGCAGCGACAGCGGGAGAACGGGTAATGAGCAGTTCTTC
CASSDSGRTGNEQFF
>TRBJ2-1|TRBV4-3|few|NA
TGCGCCAGCAGCCAAAGAGGGTCCCCCTGGGATGAGCAGTTCTTC
CASSQRGSPWDEQFF
>TRBJ2-3|TRBV2|NA|NA
TGTGCCAGCAGTGATTTGCGGGATGACACAGATACGCAGTATTTT
CASSDLRDDTDTQYF
>TRBJ2-3|TRBV7-9|NA|NA
TGTTCCAGCAGCTTAAGCGCAGATACGCAGTATTTT
CSSSLSADTQYF
>TRBJ1-1|TRBV6-1|NA|NA
TGTGCCAGCAAAAACTCGGGCACTGAAGCTTTCTTT
CASKNSGTEAFF
>TRBJ2-7|TRBV7-2|NA|NA
TGTGCCAGCAGCTTGAGAGGCGGGCAATCCTACGAGCAGTACTTC
CASSLRGGQSYEQYF
>TRBJ2-1|TRBV11-2|NA|TRBD1
TGTGCCAGCAGCTTAGATGGGGACAGGGCCTATTTTGGGGAGCAGTTCTTC
CASSLDGDRAYFGEQFF
>TRBJ1-2|TRBV18|NA|NA
TGTGCCAGCTCACTTGACAGAATAAAGGGCTACACCTTC
CASSLDRIKGYTF
>TRBJ1-2|TRBV5-6|NA|NA
TGTGCCAGCAGCGCCCTGGGGCAGCCGGGAGATGGCTACACCTTC
CASSALGQPGDGYTF
>TRBJ2-7|TRBV27|NA|NA
TGTGCCAGCAGTCACACCGGGGTCACCTACGAGCAGTACTTC
CASSHTGVTYEQYF
>TRBJ2-1|TRBV30|NA|NA
TGTGCCTGGAGTGTACTTGGCGGGATTCGCAATGAGCAGTTCTTC
CAWSVLGGIRNEQFF
>TRBJ1-4|TRBV30|NA|TRBD1
TGTGCCTGTGGACAGGGGCTAGAAAAACTGTTTTTT
CACGQGLEKLFF
>TRBJ1-2|TRBV4-2|NA|TRBD1
TGTGCCAGCAGCCCCGGACAGGGGGTCGGCTACACCTTC
CASSPGQGVGYTF
>TRBJ1-2|TRBV4-3|NA|TRBD1
TGCGCCAGCAGCCAAGAGCCACAGGGGAGCTATGGCTACACCTTC
CASSQEPQGSYGYTF
>TRBJ2-7|TRBV27|NA|TRBD1
TGTGCCAGCAGTCCGTCGGGACAGTTAAACGAGCAGTACTTC
CASSPSGQLNEQYF
>TRBJ2-5|TRBV10-2|NA|TRBD2
TGCGCCAGCAGTGATGGGACTAGCGGGTATTTCCAAGAGACCCAGTACTTC
CASSDGTSGYFQETQYF
>TRBJ1-2|TRBV15|NA|NA
TGTGCCACCAGCAGAGATCAGGGGAGGGCGGACTTCTATGGCTACACCTTC
CATSRDQGRADFYGYTF
>TRBJ2-1|TRBV13|NA|NA
TGTGCCAGCAGCTTCTTCAGGGATGGCAATGAGCAGTTCTTC
CASSFFRDGNEQFF
>TRBJ1-1|TRBV5-1|NA|NA
TGCGCCAGCAGCTTGGCGCGGTACGGCACTGAAGCTTTCTTT
CASSLARYGTEAFF
>TRBJ2-1|TRBV5-4|once|NA
TGTGCCAGCAGCTTCAAGGAGTTCAATGAGCAGTTCTTC
CASSFKEFNEQFF
>TRBJ2-7|TRBV30|NA|TRBD2
TGTGCCTGGACCCATATCGGGCTAGCGGGAGTCGAGCAGTACTTC
CAWTHIGLAGVEQYF
>TRBJ1-4|TRBV7-2|NA|NA
TGTGCCAGCACCGTCTACGGGGCAACTAATGAAAAACTGTTTTTT
CASTVYGATNEKLFF
>TRBJ2-7|TRBV6-1|once|NA
TGTGCCAGCAGTTCATATACCTCAGTATACGAGCAGTACTTC
CASSSYTSVYEQYF
>TRBJ1-1|TRBV19|NA|TRBD1
TGTGCCAGTAGTATAGGGACAGGGCCTGAAGCTTTCTTT
CASSIGTGPEAFF
>TRBJ1-2|TRBV7-2|NA|NA
TGTGCCAGCAGCATTTCAGACTATGGCTACACCTTC
CASSISDYGYTF
>TRBJ2-1|TRBV18|NA|TRBD2
TGTGCCAGCTCACCACCGGGACTAGCGGGAGAGCAGTTCTTC
CASSPPGLAGEQFF
>TRBJ2-2|TRBV7-6|NA|NA
TGTGCCAGCAGCAAGGGGACCGGGAGTAACACCGGGGAGCTGTTTTTT
CASSKGTGSNTGELFF
>TRBJ1-4|TRBV5-4|NA|NA
TGTGCCAGCAGGGTTTGGGGGGCTAATGAAAAACTGTTTTTT
CASRVWGANEKLFF
>TRBJ1-2|TRBV27|NA|TRBD1
TGTGCCAGCAACCCGGGACAGGGGGCCGGCTATGGCTACACCTTC
CASNPGQGAGYGYTF
>TRBJ2-3|TRBV7-8|NA|TRBD2
TGTGCCAGCAGTTACGTAGCGGGAGAGGTCACAGATACGCAGTATTTT
CASSYVAGEVTDTQYF
>TRBJ2-3|TRBV29-1|NA|NA
TGCAGCGCCAAAAGTAGGGAGGGCACAGATACGCAGTATTTT
CSAKSREGTDTQYF
>TRBJ2-3|TRBV10-3|NA|TRBD2
TGTGCCATCAGTGCTAGCGGGGGGTTTGGAGATACGCAGTATTTT
CAISASGGFGDTQYF
>TRBJ1-6|TRBV15|NA|TRBD1
TGTGCCACCAGAGACAGGGGTTCCTATAATTCACCCCTCCACTTT
CATRDRGSYNSPLHF
>TRBJ2-7|TRBV6-5|NA|TRBD1
TGTGCCAGCAGAAGACAGGGGGGCTACGAGCAGTACTTC
CASRRQGGYEQYF
>TRBJ2-1|TRBV19|few|TRBD1
TGTGCCAGTATCACGCCGGGACAGGGTTACAATGAGCAGTTCTTC
CASITPGQGYNEQFF
>TRBJ1-5|TRBV9|NA|NA
TGTGCCAGCAGCGTAGCTCCGGATCAGCCCCAGCATTTT
CASSVAPDQPQHF
>TRBJ1-3|TRBV28|NA|NA
TGTGCCAGCAGGGCAGCTGGAAACACCATATATTTT
CASRAAGNTIYF
>TRBJ2-7|TRBV9|once|TRBD1
TGTGCCAGCAGCCCCACCGGGACAGGGGTCTACGAGCAGTACTTC
CASSPTGTGVYEQYF
>TRBJ2-6|TRBV7-9|NA|NA
TGTGCCAGCAGCCCCGTACTGGGGGACACCCACCAGGGGGCCAACGTCCTGACTTTC
CASSPVLGDTHQGANVLTF
>TRBJ2-1|TRBV18|NA|TRBD2
TGTGCCAGCTCACGTCCCGGGACTAGCGGGAGTAATGAGCAGTTCTTC
CASSRPGTSGSNEQFF
>TRBJ2-5|TRBV6-5|NA|NA
TGTGCCAGCAGTTACAGGTCAGGGGGGCAGACCCAGTACTTC
CASSYRSGGQTQYF
>TRBJ1-5|TRBV30|NA|NA
TGTGCCTGGAAACCCCGAGGACATCTTAATCAGCCCCAGCATTTT
CAWKPRGHLNQPQHF